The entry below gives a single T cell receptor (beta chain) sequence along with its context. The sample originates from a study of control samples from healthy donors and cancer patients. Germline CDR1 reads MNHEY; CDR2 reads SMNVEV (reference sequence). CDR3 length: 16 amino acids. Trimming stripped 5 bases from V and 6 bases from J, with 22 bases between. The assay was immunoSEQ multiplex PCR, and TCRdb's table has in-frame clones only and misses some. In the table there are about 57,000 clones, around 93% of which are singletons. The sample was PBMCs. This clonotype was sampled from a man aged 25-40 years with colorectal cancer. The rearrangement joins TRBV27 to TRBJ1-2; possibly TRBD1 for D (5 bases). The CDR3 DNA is TGTGCCAGCAGTGCCGAGGAGGATCGGGGGTGGAATGGCTACACCTTC. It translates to CASSAEEDRGWNGYTF.